This is a list of T cell receptor beta chains from one sample in a study of molecular identifiers for immune sequencing clone quantification. TCRdb reprocessed the PCR reads via MiXCR and lists one record per CDR3 protein. The data contain about 640,000 distinct CDR3 sequences, 15% to 20% of them seen just once; the ten biggest clones take up 0.85%. Material for sequencing was naive CD8+ T cells from blood, with Jurkat cell RNA spiked in. The receptor source for this set is a human donor in good health. Some libraries in this study had Jurkat cell RNA spiked in. CDR3s include the opening cysteine and the closing phenylalanine or tryptophan. Fields, in order: J gene, clone size, D gene, V gene, CDR3 protein, CDR3 DNA. D genes are given only for firm matches. Size values are once, few and many counts, or a class for expanded clones, and some rows have none.

TRBJ2-5	-	-	TRBV6-2/TRBV6-3	CASTYDILETQYF	TGTGCCAGCACCTACGACATTTTGGAGACCCAGTACTTC
TRBJ2-5	few	-	TRBV7-9	CASSLAGALQETQYF	TGTGCCAGCAGCTTAGCGGGAGCCCTCCAAGAGACCCAGTACTTC
TRBJ2-7	many	TRBD2	TRBV6-5	CASSSGTSGRDEQYF	TGTGCCAGCAGTTCCGGGACTAGCGGGAGGGACGAGCAGTACTTC
TRBJ2-7	-	TRBD1	TRBV18	CASSPWDRGYEQYF	TGTGCCAGCTCACCCTGGGACAGGGGTTACGAGCAGTACTTC
TRBJ2-7	many	-	TRBV20-1	CSAREWAYEQYF	TGCAGTGCTAGGGAGTGGGCCTACGAGCAGTACTTC
TRBJ2-5	-	-	TRBV12-5	CASGPGLLGVGETQYF	TGTGCTAGTGGCCCCGGACTCTTGGGGGTTGGGGAGACCCAGTACTTC
TRBJ2-7	-	-	TRBV3-1	CASSQDPVLAEPYEQYF	TGTGCCAGCAGCCAAGATCCGGTACTAGCAGAACCCTACGAGCAGTACTTC
TRBJ1-2	few	-	TRBV7-9	CASSLEGDWTNYGYTF	TGTGCCAGCAGCTTAGAAGGGGATTGGACTAACTATGGCTACACCTTC
TRBJ2-7	few	-	TRBV4-3	CASSQEGAGTYEQYF	TGCGCCAGCAGCCAGGAGGGGGCCGGCACCTACGAGCAGTACTTC
TRBJ2-7	many	-	TRBV4-3	CASSQDVRGSYEQYF	TGCGCCAGCAGCCAAGATGTCAGGGGCTCCTACGAGCAGTACTTC
TRBJ2-7	many	TRBD1	TRBV20-1	CSARWDRGRNYEQYF	TGCAGTGCTCGTTGGGACAGGGGACGGAACTACGAGCAGTACTTC
TRBJ2-5	many	-	TRBV6-2/TRBV6-3	CASSYQASETQYF	TGTGCCAGCAGTTATCAGGCCTCAGAGACCCAGTACTTC
TRBJ2-5	many	-	TRBV5-1	CASSLRFPGDKETQYF	TGCGCCAGCAGCTTGCGGTTTCCGGGGGATAAAGAGACCCAGTACTTC
TRBJ2-1	many	-	TRBV7-2	CASSLDLYNEQFF	TGTGCCAGCAGCTTAGATCTCTACAATGAGCAGTTCTTC
TRBJ1-1	few	-	TRBV19	CASKTASNTEAFF	TGTGCCAGTAAAACCGCCTCGAACACTGAAGCTTTCTTT
TRBJ1-6	few	-	TRBV30	CAWHSPLHF	TGTGCCTGGCATTCACCCCTCCACTTT
TRBJ1-1	many	-	TRBV4-3	CASSQLTTGNTEAFF	TGCGCCAGCAGCCAACTCACCACGGGAAACACTGAAGCTTTCTTT
TRBJ2-5	many	TRBD2	TRBV3-1	CASMLAGLDETQYF	TGTGCCAGCATGTTAGCGGGACTAGATGAGACCCAGTACTTC
TRBJ1-1	many	-	TRBV6-6	CASSLTKDEAFF	TGTGCCAGCAGCTTGACAAAGGATGAAGCTTTCTTT
TRBJ2-3	many	-	TRBV13	CASRGVGPDTQYF	TGTGCCAGCAGGGGGGTGGGCCCAGATACGCAGTATTTT
TRBJ1-6	many	-	TRBV9	CASSSSYSNYNSPLHF	TGTGCCAGCAGCTCGTCGTACAGTAACTATAATTCACCCCTCCACTTT
TRBJ1-1	many	-	TRBV30	CAWKRNMNTEAFF	TGTGCCTGGAAAAGGAATATGAACACTGAAGCTTTCTTT
TRBJ2-5	-	TRBD2	TRBV7-9	CASSLVTSGGPGEETQYF	TGTGCCAGCAGCTTAGTTACTAGCGGGGGCCCCGGCGAGGAGACCCAGTACTTC
TRBJ2-1	few	-	TRBV11-2	CASTGIYNEQFF	TGTGCCAGCACGGGAATCTACAATGAGCAGTTCTTC
TRBJ1-2	many	-	TRBV13	CASSYGTDGYTF	TGTGCCAGCAGCTACGGGACGGATGGCTACACCTTC
TRBJ2-3	many	-	TRBV6-6	CASSPRTGGGTDTQYF	TGTGCCAGCAGCCCAAGGACAGGCGGGGGCACAGATACGCAGTATTTT
TRBJ2-7	-	-	TRBV12-3/TRBV12-4	CASSFGGLDYEQYF	TGTGCCAGCAGTTTCGGGGGATTGGACTACGAGCAGTACTTC
TRBJ1-2	-	-	TRBV7-2	CASSLWVRYGYTF	TGTGCCAGCAGCTTGTGGGTTAGGTATGGCTACACCTTC
TRBJ2-2	few	-	TRBV11-2	CASSVDRDFTGELFF	TGTGCCAGCAGCGTCGACAGGGACTTCACCGGGGAGCTGTTTTTT
TRBJ1-4	many	-	TRBV12-3/TRBV12-4	CASSLRGSNGANEKLFF	TGTGCCAGCAGTTTGCGAGGGTCTAACGGCGCTAATGAAAAACTGTTTTTT
TRBJ1-5	many	-	TRBV29-1	CSLRPVNQPQHF	TGCAGCCTACGGCCGGTCAATCAGCCCCAGCATTTT
TRBJ2-7	few	TRBD1	TRBV20-1	CSARTGAVSYEQYF	TGCAGTGCGAGGACAGGGGCGGTATCCTACGAGCAGTACTTC
TRBJ2-7	many	-	TRBV28	CASSSLRDTFFEQYF	TGTGCCAGCAGTTCGCTCCGGGACACCTTTTTCGAGCAGTACTTC
TRBJ2-1	-	-	TRBV29-1	CSAEDLTAQPSYNEQFF	TGCAGCGCTGAAGATCTTACAGCCCAACCCTCCTACAATGAGCAGTTCTTC
TRBJ1-5	many	TRBD1	TRBV10-3	CAIKAGTGAYQPQHF	TGTGCCATCAAGGCCGGGACAGGGGCATATCAGCCCCAGCATTTT
TRBJ2-1	-	-	TRBV12-3/TRBV12-4	CASSPPGADEQFF	TGTGCCAGCAGCCCCCCCGGAGCAGATGAGCAGTTCTTC
TRBJ2-3	many	-	TRBV12-3/TRBV12-4	CASSFSGRPDTQYF	TGTGCCAGCAGTTTCTCAGGGCGACCAGATACGCAGTATTTT
TRBJ1-2	many	TRBD1	TRBV19	CASRRQGYGYTF	TGTGCCAGTCGAAGACAGGGCTATGGCTACACCTTC
TRBJ2-2	many	TRBD1	TRBV20-1	CSATRTGPGELFF	TGCAGTGCAACAAGGACAGGGCCCGGGGAGCTGTTTTTT
TRBJ2-3	many	-	TRBV11-2	CASSPPVGPTDTQYF	TGTGCCAGCAGCCCCCCCGTAGGACCAACAGATACGCAGTATTTT
TRBJ2-3	few	-	TRBV9	CASSVEGGEDTQYF	TGTGCCAGCAGCGTAGAGGGGGGAGAGGATACGCAGTATTTT
TRBJ1-4	many	TRBD1	TRBV5-6	CASSADREETNEKLFF	TGTGCCAGCAGCGCCGACAGGGAGGAGACTAATGAAAAACTGTTTTTT
TRBJ2-7	few	TRBD1	TRBV7-6	CASSFKTGGDYEQYF	TGTGCCAGCAGTTTTAAGACAGGGGGGGATTACGAGCAGTACTTC
TRBJ2-5	-	TRBD2	TRBV7-9	CASSLPGLAGYQETQYF	TGTGCCAGCAGCTTACCCGGGCTAGCGGGGTACCAAGAGACCCAGTACTTC
TRBJ1-1	many	TRBD1	TRBV7-9	CASSSGQGMNTEAFF	TGTGCCAGCAGCTCCGGACAGGGAATGAACACTGAAGCTTTCTTT
TRBJ2-7	many	-	TRBV6-2/TRBV6-3	CASSYSYRDVGRGQYF	TGTGCCAGCAGTTATTCCTACAGGGATGTCGGGCGAGGGCAGTACTTC
TRBJ2-7	many	-	TRBV4-3	CASSQGRGAYEQYF	TGTGCCAGTAGTCAGGGCCGGGGCGCCTACGAGCAGTACTTC
TRBJ2-7	many	TRBD2	TRBV6-6	CASSYPSGSYEQYF	TGTGCCAGCAGTTACCCTAGCGGGAGTTACGAGCAGTACTTC
TRBJ2-1	few	-	TRBV5-6	CASRPSDSYNEQFF	TGTGCCAGCCGACCGTCGGATTCCTACAATGAGCAGTTCTTC
TRBJ2-5	many	-	TRBV14	CASSQEFEETQYF	TGTGCCAGCAGCCAAGAGTTTGAAGAGACCCAGTACTTC
TRBJ1-5	many	-	TRBV12-3/TRBV12-4	CASSLWAGIGQPQHF	TGTGCCAGCAGTTTATGGGCGGGGATCGGTCAGCCCCAGCATTTT